The clone carrying this TCR beta chain was detected many times. This record comes from a study of T cells in Graves' hyperthyroidism and ophthalmopathy. Amplification targeted TCR beta CDR3 regions from RNA transcripts. Carried out on the TCR CDR3, a first-round RT-PCR used the HTBI primer set. TCRdb used MiXCR to reprocess the multiplex PCR reads, holding one entry per CDR3 protein. Altogether approximately 640,000 distinct CDR3 sequences are present, 45% being singletons, with the ten largest covering about 7.7%. CDR1 ENHRY and CDR2 SYGVKD come from the germline V gene. The CDR3 runs to 13 residues. The V end lost 10 bases, the J end lost 2 bases, and 14 bases lay between the germline ends.

The receptor was isolated from an adult man with Graves' disease, either hyperthyroidism or ophthalmopathy (not recorded which). Sequenced sample: peripheral blood or thyroid tissue (not recorded which). This chain links TRBV10-3 with TRBJ2-5; weak D call: TRBD2 (6 bases). The CDR3 loop reads CATGLDKQETQYF. In nucleotides, the CDR3 is TGTGCCACGGGACTGGATAAGCAAGAGACCCAGTACTTC.